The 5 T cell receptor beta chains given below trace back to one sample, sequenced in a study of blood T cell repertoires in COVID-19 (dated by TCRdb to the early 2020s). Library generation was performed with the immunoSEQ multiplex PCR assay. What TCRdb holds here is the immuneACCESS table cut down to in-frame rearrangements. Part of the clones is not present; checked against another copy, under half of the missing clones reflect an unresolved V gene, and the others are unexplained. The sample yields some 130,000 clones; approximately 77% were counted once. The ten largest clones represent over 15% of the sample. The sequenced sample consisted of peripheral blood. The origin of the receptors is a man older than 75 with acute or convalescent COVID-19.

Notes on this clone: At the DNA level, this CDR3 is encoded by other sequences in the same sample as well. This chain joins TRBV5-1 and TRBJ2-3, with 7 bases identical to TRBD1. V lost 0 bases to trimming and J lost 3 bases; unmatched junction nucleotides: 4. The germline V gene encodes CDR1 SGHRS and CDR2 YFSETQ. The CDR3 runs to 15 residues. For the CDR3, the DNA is TGCGCCAGCAGCTTGGGACAGGGATTAACAGATACGCAGTATTTT. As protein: CASSLGQGLTDTQYF. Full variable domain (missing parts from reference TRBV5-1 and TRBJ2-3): KAGVTQTPRYLIKTRGQQVTLSCSPISGHRSVSWYQQTPGQGLQFLFEYFSETQRNKGNFPGRFSGRQFSNSRSEMNVSTLELGDSALYLCASSLGQGLTDTQYFGPGTRLTVL.

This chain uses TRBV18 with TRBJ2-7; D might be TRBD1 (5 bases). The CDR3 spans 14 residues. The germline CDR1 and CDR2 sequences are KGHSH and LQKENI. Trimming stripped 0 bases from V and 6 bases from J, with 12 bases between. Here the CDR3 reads CASSPPGPRGEQYF. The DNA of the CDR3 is TGTGCCAGCTCACCACCGGGGCCCCGTGGCGAGCAGTACTTC.

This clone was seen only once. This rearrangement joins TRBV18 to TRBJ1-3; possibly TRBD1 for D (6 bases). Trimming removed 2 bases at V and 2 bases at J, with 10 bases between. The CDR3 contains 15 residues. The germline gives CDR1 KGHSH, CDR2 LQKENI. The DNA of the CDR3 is TGTGCCAGCTCACCAATACAGGGTGCTGGAAACACCATATATTTT. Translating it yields CASSPIQGAGNTIYF.

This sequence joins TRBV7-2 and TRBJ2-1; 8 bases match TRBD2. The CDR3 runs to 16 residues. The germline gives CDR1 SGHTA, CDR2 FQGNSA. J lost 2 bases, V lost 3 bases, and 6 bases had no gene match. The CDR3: CASSFRGGPTYNEQFF. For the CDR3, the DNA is TGTGCCAGCAGCTTCCGGGGGGGCCCAACCTACAATGAGCAGTTCTTC.

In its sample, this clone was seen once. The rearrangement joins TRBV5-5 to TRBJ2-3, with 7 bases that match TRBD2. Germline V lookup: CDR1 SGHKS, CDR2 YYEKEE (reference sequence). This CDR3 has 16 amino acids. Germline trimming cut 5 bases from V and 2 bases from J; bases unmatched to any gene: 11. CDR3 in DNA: TGTGCCAGCAGGGGCGGGGGTCTACAGTCCACAGATACGCAGTATTTT. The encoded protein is CASRGGGLQSTDTQYF.